Below are 10 T cell receptor beta chains sequenced from a single sample in a study of blood T cell repertoires in COVID-19 (dated by TCRdb to the early 2020s). Library preparation was by the immunoSEQ multiplex PCR assay. The clones in this table, taken by TCRdb from immuneACCESS, are in-frame only. Not every clone is retained; where verified, under half of the shortfall comes from an unresolved V gene, and the cause of the rest is unknown. The sample data list some 72,000 clones, and around 80% of these were observed just once. Roughly 13% of the sample is in the top ten clones. The sample taken for sequencing was peripheral blood. These receptors were obtained from a man aged 45-65 years with COVID-19, enrolled during active disease.

The chain is built from TRBV19 and TRBJ1-2; D possibly corresponds to TRBD1 (5 bases). CDR3 length equals 13 residues. Trimming left V 10 bases short and J 1 base short, with 13 bases between. Germline-derived CDR1 and CDR2 are LNHDA and SQIVND (reference sequence). The CDR3 sequence: CATWTSFNYGYTF. CDR3 coding DNA: TGTGCCACCTGGACATCCTTTAACTATGGCTACACCTTC.

The chain couples TRBV19 to TRBJ2-6; the D is unclear. The V end was cut by 3 bases, the J end by 1 base, with 7 bases between. The V gene's germline CDR1 is LNHDA and CDR2 SQIVND (reference sequence). The CDR3 runs 15 residues. CDR3 bases: TGTGCCAGTAGTATCCTCGGGTCTGGGGCCAACGTCCTGACTTTC. Translated: CASSILGSGANVLTF.

This sequence joins TRBV5-4 and TRBJ2-3; TRBD2 agrees at 7 bases. There are 14 residues in the CDR3. CDR1 is SGHNT, CDR2 YYREEE, per germline (reference sequence). The V segment lost 7 bases and the J segment 3 bases; nucleotides outside the gene matches: 8. CDR3 sequence reads: CASWVGGRTDTQYF. CDR3 DNA sequence: TGTGCCAGCTGGGTCGGCGGGAGAACAGATACGCAGTATTTT.

The chain uses TRBV5-4 and TRBJ1-1; 8 bases are shared with TRBD1. J lost 7 bases, V lost 3 bases, and 5 bases had no gene match. CDR3 length: 13 amino acids. Germline lookup yields CDR1 SGHNT and CDR2 YYREEE (reference sequence). CDR3 DNA sequence: TGTGCCAGCAGCTGGGGACAGGCGGGTGAAGCTTTCTTT. Translating gives CASSWGQAGEAFF.

CDR3 DNA: TGTGCCAGCAGCCCAACCCGGACAGGTCTGCATGGCTACACCTTC. Amino acid sequence: CASSPTRTGLHGYTF. The chain links TRBV11-2 to TRBJ1-2, with TRBD1 identical over 7 bases. The CDR3 is 15 residues long. Germline-derived CDR1 and CDR2 are SGHAT and FQNNGV. The V segment lost 5 bases and the J segment 6 bases; nucleotides outside the gene matches: 12.

The rearrangement joins TRBV11-3 to TRBJ1-1, with 7 bases that match TRBD1. This CDR3 has 15 amino acids. The V and J ends lost 6 bases and 2 bases, in that order; junction bases with no gene match: 9. CDR1 and CDR2 from the germline V gene are SGHNT and YENEEA. This CDR3 is CASRSTTGANTEAFF. The CDR3 DNA sequence: TGTGCCAGCAGGTCCACCACAGGGGCTAACACTGAAGCTTTCTTT.

The sample holds a few counts of this clone. V and J are TRBV28 and TRBJ2-1; TRBD1 aligns across 8 bases. The CDR3 covers 15 residues. The V segment lost 6 bases and the J segment 8 bases; nucleotides outside the gene matches: 12. The germline V gene encodes CDR1 MDHEN and CDR2 SYDVKM. CDR3 loop: CASSSLDRVSHEQFF. For the CDR3, the DNA is TGTGCCAGCAGCTCTCTGGACAGGGTCTCCCATGAGCAGTTCTTC.

The CDR3 DNA sequence: TGTGCCAGCAGTCAGACAGGGCCCCAGTACTTC. It specifies CASSQTGPQYF. This chain uses TRBV6-2 or TRBV6-3 with TRBJ2-5; the match to TRBD1 covers 7 bases. The CDR3 is 11 amino acids. Germline CDR1 and CDR2: MNHEY and SVGEGT. Germline trimming cut 5 bases from V and 9 bases from J; bases unmatched to any gene: 3.

The chain couples TRBV5-6 to TRBJ2-7; 8 bases are a match to TRBD1. J was trimmed by 2 bases and V by 7 bases; bases with no gene match: 14. The germline V gene encodes CDR1 SGHDT and CDR2 YYEEEE. The CDR3 contains 16 residues. In DNA form, the CDR3 reads TGTGCCAGCCAATCTCCTTCCGGGACAGGTGCCTACGAGCAGTACTTC. As protein: CASQSPSGTGAYEQYF.

This clone was detected a few times. The chain couples TRBV24-1 to TRBJ1-5; 7 bases fit TRBD1. Looked up from germline, CDR1 is KGHDR and CDR2 is SFDVKD. The CDR3 spans 12 residues. The trim removed 10 bases at V and 4 bases at J, leaving 3 bases unmatched. CDR3 DNA: TGTGCCACTTTGACAGGGAATCAGCCCCAGCATTTT. It specifies CATLTGNQPQHF.